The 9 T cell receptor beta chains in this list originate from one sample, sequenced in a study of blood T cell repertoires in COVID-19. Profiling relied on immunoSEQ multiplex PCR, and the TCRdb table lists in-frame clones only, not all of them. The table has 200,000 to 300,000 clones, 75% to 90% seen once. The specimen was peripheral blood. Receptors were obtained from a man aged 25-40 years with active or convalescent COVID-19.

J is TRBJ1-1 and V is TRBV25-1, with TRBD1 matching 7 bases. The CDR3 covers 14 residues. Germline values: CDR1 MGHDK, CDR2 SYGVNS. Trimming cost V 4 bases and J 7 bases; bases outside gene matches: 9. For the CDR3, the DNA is TGTGCCAGCAGTGTTCAACAGGGGAGCTATGAAGCTTTCTTT. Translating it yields CASSVQQGSYEAFF.

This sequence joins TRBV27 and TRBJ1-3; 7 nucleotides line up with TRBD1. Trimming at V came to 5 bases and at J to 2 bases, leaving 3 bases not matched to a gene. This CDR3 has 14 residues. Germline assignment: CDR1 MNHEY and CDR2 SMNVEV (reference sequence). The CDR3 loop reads CASSLRGPGNTIYF. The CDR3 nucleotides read TGTGCCAGCAGTCTAAGGGGGCCTGGAAACACCATATATTTT.

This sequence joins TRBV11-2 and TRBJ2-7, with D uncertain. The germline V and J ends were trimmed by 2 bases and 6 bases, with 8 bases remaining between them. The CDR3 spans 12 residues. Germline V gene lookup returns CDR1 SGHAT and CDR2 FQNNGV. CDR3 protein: CASSLISGEQYF. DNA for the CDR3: TGTGCCAGCAGCTTAATTTCGGGCGAGCAGTACTTC.

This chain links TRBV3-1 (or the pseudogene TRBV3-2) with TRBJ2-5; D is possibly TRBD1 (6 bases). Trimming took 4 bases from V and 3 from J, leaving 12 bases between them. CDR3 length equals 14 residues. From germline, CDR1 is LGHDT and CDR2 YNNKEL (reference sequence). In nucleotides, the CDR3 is TGTGCCAGCAGCCTTTGGACAGACAAAGAGACCCAGTACTTC. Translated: CASSLWTDKETQYF.

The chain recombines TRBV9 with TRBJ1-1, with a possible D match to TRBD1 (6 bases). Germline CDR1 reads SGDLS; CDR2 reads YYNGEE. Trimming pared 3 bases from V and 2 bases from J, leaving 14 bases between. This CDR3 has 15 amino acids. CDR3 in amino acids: CASSATGTLNTEAFF. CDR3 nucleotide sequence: TGTGCCAGCAGCGCGACCGGGACATTAAACACTGAAGCTTTCTTT.

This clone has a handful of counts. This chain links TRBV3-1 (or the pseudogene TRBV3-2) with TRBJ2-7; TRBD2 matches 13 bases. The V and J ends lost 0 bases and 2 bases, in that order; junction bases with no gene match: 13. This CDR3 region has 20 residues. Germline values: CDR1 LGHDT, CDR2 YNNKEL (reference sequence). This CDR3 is CASSQEFRLAGGQVPYEQYF. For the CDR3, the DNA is TGTGCCAGCAGCCAAGAGTTCCGACTAGCGGGGGGCCAGGTTCCCTACGAGCAGTACTTC.

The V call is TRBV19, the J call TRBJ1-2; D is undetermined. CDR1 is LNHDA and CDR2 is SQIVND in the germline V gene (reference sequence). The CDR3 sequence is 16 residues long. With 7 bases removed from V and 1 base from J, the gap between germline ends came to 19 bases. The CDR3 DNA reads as TGTGCCAGTAACCCCCTCCTTACAGAAAATAACTATGGCTACACCTTC. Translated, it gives CASNPLLTENNYGYTF. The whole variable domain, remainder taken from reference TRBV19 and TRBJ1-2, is DGGITQSPKYLFRKEGQNVTLSCEQNLNHDAMYWYRQDPGQGLRLIYYSQIVNDFQKGDIAEGYSVSREKKESFPLTVTSAQKNPTAFYLCASNPLLTENNYGYTFGSGTRLTVV.

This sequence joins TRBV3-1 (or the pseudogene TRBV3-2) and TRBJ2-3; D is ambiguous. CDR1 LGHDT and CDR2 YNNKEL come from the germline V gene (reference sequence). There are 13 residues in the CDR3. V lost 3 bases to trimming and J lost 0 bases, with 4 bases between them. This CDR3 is CASSHRSTDTQYF. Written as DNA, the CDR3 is TGTGCCAGCAGCCACCGGAGCACAGATACGCAGTATTTT.

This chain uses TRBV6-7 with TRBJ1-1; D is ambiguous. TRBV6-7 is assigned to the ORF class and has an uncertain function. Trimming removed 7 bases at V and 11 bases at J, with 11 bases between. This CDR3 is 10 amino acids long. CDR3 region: CASIGRSAFF. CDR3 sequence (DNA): TGTGCCAGCATCGGGAGGTCCGCTTTCTTT.